This passage covers 15 T cell receptor beta chains from one sample sequenced in a study of cytomegalovirus exposure and HLA in healthy donors. TCRdb's copy holds only in-frame clones and misses some; the assay was immunoSEQ multiplex PCR. The sample has tens of thousands of clones, 90% to 95% seen once; the top ten hold 0.69%. The specimen sequenced was PBMCs. These receptors all stem from a woman under 30 in good health and CMV-seronegative.

The V and J genes are TRBV30 and TRBJ1-3; D gene unclear. Germline-derived CDR1 and CDR2 are GTSNPN and SVGIG (reference sequence). Trimming cost V 1 base and J 3 bases, with 7 bases left between them. The CDR3 has 13 residues. The CDR3 reads CAWSAGFGNTIYF. The DNA of the CDR3 is TGTGCCTGGAGTGCGGGGTTTGGAAACACCATATATTTT.

The rearrangement links TRBV7-9 to TRBJ1-2; D perhaps matches TRBD1 (5 bases). Germline CDR1 and CDR2: SEHNR and FQNEAQ (reference sequence). This CDR3 has 12 residues. Trimming took off 6 bases at V and 8 bases at J, with 13 bases between the two ends. CDR3 region: CASSTKGVGYTF. The CDR3 region has the DNA TGTGCCAGCAGTACCAAAGGGGTGGGCTACACCTTC.

This rearrangement joins TRBV5-8 to TRBJ1-5; 9 bases align to TRBD1. Germline CDR1 and CDR2: SGHTS and YDEGEE. This CDR3 is 18 amino acids long. J gave up 3 bases and V 4 bases, and 14 bases lay outside the gene matches. CDR3 coding DNA: TGTGCCAGCAGCAATCACCTATGGGGACAGGGAGCCAATCAGCCCCAGCATTTT. Translated, it gives CASSNHLWGQGANQPQHF. The full variable domain, rest sourced from reference TRBV5-8 and TRBJ1-5, is EAGVTQSPTHLIKTRGQQATLRCSPISGHTSVYWYQQALGLGLQFLLWYDEGEERNRGNFPPRFSGRQFPNYSSELNVNALELEDSALYLCASSNHLWGQGANQPQHFGDGTRLSIL.

This clone was counted once. The chain carries TRBV4-1 and TRBJ2-3; 8 nucleotides line up with TRBD2. Germline V CDR1 and CDR2: MGHRA, YSYEKL. The J segment lost 2 bases and the V segment lost 0 bases, leaving 7 bases of the junction unmatched. The CDR3 contains 17 residues. CDR3 region: CASSQDGLAGPTDTQYF. The CDR3 coding sequence is TGCGCCAGCAGCCAAGATGGGCTAGCGGGTCCCACAGATACGCAGTATTTT.

V is TRBV6-6 and J is TRBJ1-2, with D possibly matching TRBD1 (6 bases). There are 14 residues in the CDR3. Germline values: CDR1 MNHNY, CDR2 SVGAGI (reference sequence). Trimming took 7 bases from V and 2 from J, leaving 14 bases between them. The CDR3 sequence is CASTISTGNYGYTF. As DNA, the CDR3 is TGTGCCAGCACCATCTCAACAGGGAACTATGGCTACACCTTC.

The CDR3 sequence: CASTNGKTGVTEAFF. The CDR3 nucleotides read TGTGCCAGTACCAATGGGAAGACAGGGGTCACTGAAGCTTTCTTT. The chain employs TRBV19 and TRBJ1-1; the match to TRBD1 covers 8 bases. This CDR3 contains 15 residues. The junction had 11 bases not matched to a gene; V was cut back by 7 bases and J by 4 bases. The germline V gene has CDR1 LNHDA and CDR2 SQIVND (reference sequence).

This clone came up once. The chain employs TRBV27 and TRBJ1-1; a possible D gene is TRBD1 (6 bases). CDR1 is MNHEY, CDR2 SMNVEV, per germline (reference sequence). The CDR3 loop spans 15 amino acids. Trimming left V 4 bases short and J 3 bases short, with 15 bases between. The CDR3 here is CASSSYRQAYTEAFF. CDR3 nucleotides: TGTGCCAGCAGTTCCTACAGACAGGCCTACACTGAAGCTTTCTTT.

The genes are TRBV28 and TRBJ1-4, with TRBD1 as a possible D gene (5 bases). The CDR3 has 16 amino acids. The germline V gene has CDR1 MDHEN and CDR2 SYDVKM. The V end was cut by 6 bases, the J end by 8 bases, with 22 bases between. Here the CDR3 reads CASSTTLGGGWEKLFF. The DNA for the CDR3 is TGTGCCAGCAGCACTACCCTCGGGGGGGGGTGGGAAAAACTGTTTTTT.

The chain uses TRBV7-2 and TRBJ2-1; 7 bases align to TRBD1. Germline V gene data show CDR1 as SGHTA and CDR2 as FQGNSA. V shed 3 bases, J shed 3 bases, and the junction held 2 bases outside the gene matches. The CDR3 length is 14 residues. In DNA form, the CDR3 reads TGTGCCAGCAGCTTTTGGGACAGCTACAATGAGCAGTTCTTC. The encoded protein is CASSFWDSYNEQFF.

The chain uses TRBV5-1 and TRBJ2-7; a possible D gene is TRBD1 (6 bases). V was clipped by 4 bases and J by 3 bases, with 11 bases between them. Germline V gene sequence: CDR1 SGHRS, CDR2 YFSETQ. This CDR3 contains 13 residues. DNA of the CDR3: TGCGCCAGCAGCCGCGACAGGAACTACGAGCAGTACTTC. This gives the protein CASSRDRNYEQYF.

The chain recombines TRBV19 with TRBJ2-7, with 11 bases aligning to TRBD1. Trimming removed 6 bases from V and 5 bases from J; junction bases left unmatched: 6. The CDR3 totals 14 residues. The germline V gene has CDR1 LNHDA and CDR2 SQIVND (reference sequence). The CDR3 DNA reads as TGTGCCAGTAGGGACAGGGGGCGCGGGAACGAGCAGTACTTC. Its translation is CASRDRGRGNEQYF.

This chain uses TRBV19 with TRBJ2-1; possible D gene TRBD2, 6 bases. The CDR3 consists of 15 residues. CDR1 LNHDA and CDR2 SQIVND come from the germline V gene (reference sequence). Trimming removed 3 bases at V and 0 bases at J, with 9 bases between. The chain's CDR3 is CASSIREPSYNEQFF. The CDR3 bases are TGTGCCAGTAGTATCCGGGAGCCCTCCTACAATGAGCAGTTCTTC.

The chain joins TRBV7-6 to TRBJ2-2; 13 positions agree with TRBD2. The V gene end was trimmed by 5 bases and the J gene end by 7 bases; junction bases not matched to a gene: 4. The CDR3 is made up of 15 amino acids. Germline values: CDR1 SGHVS, CDR2 FNYEAQ. Here the CDR3 DNA reads TGTGCCAGCAGCCCACGGACTAGCGGGGGCGGGGAGCTGTTTTTT. Translation gives CASSPRTSGGGELFF.

V gene TRBV5-6 combines with J gene TRBJ2-3; TRBD2 agrees at 13 bases. CDR1 is SGHDT, CDR2 YYEEEE, per germline. The CDR3 runs to 15 residues. V gave up 4 bases and J gave up 3 bases; unmatched junction bases: 2. In nucleotides, the CDR3 is TGTGCCAGCAGCAGACTAGCGGGAGGTACAGATACGCAGTATTTT. Its protein is CASSRLAGGTDTQYF. Full variable domain (outside the CDR3, taken from reference TRBV5-6 and TRBJ2-3): DAGVTQSPTHLIKTRGQQVTLRCSPKSGHDTVSWYQQALGQGPQFIFQYYEEEERQRGNFPDRFSGHQFPNYSSELNVNALLLGDSALYLCASSRLAGGTDTQYFGPGTRLTVL.

The J gene is TRBJ2-5, the V gene TRBV7-2, with 7 bases matching TRBD2. Germline CDR1 and CDR2: SGHTA and FQGNSA. J was trimmed by 2 bases and V by 5 bases; bases with no gene match: 8. The CDR3 consists of 15 residues. Here the CDR3 DNA reads TGTGCCAGCAGCCGGGCCCGGGGAGGGCAAGAGACCCAGTACTTC. Protein: CASSRARGGQETQYF.